The clone carrying this T cell receptor beta chain occurred once. This specimen belongs to a study of blood T cell repertoires in COVID-19. Assay used: immunoSEQ multiplex PCR; TCRdb lists only in-frame clones, some missing. In the table there are roughly 200,000 clones, roughly 89% of which are singletons. Germline CDR1 reads MDHEN; CDR2 reads SYDVKM. The CDR3 length is 13 residues. V was cut by 6 bases and J by 6 bases, with 14 bases left in between. Sample: peripheral blood. The sequence was obtained from a man aged 55 to 70 who had recovered from COVID-19. This chain uses TRBV28 with TRBJ1-1; D gene unclear. The CDR3 bases are TGTGCCAGCAGCCTCCCCGCGGGCTCTGAAGCTTTCTTT. Amino acid sequence: CASSLPAGSEAFF.